Listed here are 10 T cell receptor beta chains from one sample, sequenced in a study of Ad26.COV2.S vaccination and SARS-CoV-2 variants. This table comes from immunoSEQ multiplex PCR, and its TCRdb copy is limited to in-frame clones, with some not included. The table lists some 330,000 clones, approximately 87% of them singletons. The treatment denotes: approximately 18 received Ad26.COV2.S at low or high dose, single or two shots; roughly five received placebo; per-sample allocation not given. Sampling took place 63 days after the first vaccine or placebo injection. The sequencing here drew on peripheral blood, taken in a trial of Ad26.COV2.S vaccine versus placebo. These receptors came from a person aged 18-60 years who received the Ad26.COV2.S COVID-19 vaccine or a placebo.

The V and J genes are TRBV12-5 and TRBJ2-7; 9 bases fit TRBD1. CDR1 is LGHNT, CDR2 FRNRAP, per germline. The CDR3 is made up of 15 amino acids. The trim removed 5 bases at V and 2 bases at J, leaving 7 bases unmatched. CDR3 nucleotide sequence: TGTGCTAGTGGTACCGGACAGGGGAGGACCTACGAGCAGTACTTC. This sequence encodes CASGTGQGRTYEQYF.

CDR3 sequence reads: CASSSQLAEYEQYF. The CDR3 DNA sequence: TGTGCCAGCAGTTCCCAACTAGCGGAGTACGAGCAGTACTTC. The V gene is TRBV27, the J gene TRBJ2-7; TRBD2 aligns across 8 bases. Trimming took 4 bases from V and 4 from J; bases not matched to a gene: 6. This CDR3 is 14 amino acids long. Germline V CDR1 and CDR2: MNHEY, SMNVEV (reference sequence).

The rearrangement links TRBV7-9 to TRBJ2-7, with D unresolved. The CDR3 is 15 amino acids. V gave up 5 bases and J gave up 2 bases, with 16 bases separating them. Germline V gene sequence: CDR1 SEHNR, CDR2 FQNEAQ (reference sequence). The CDR3 here is CASSHSLGPAYEQYF. The CDR3 bases are TGTGCCAGCAGCCATTCATTAGGACCGGCCTACGAGCAGTACTTC.

The chain is built from TRBV15 and TRBJ1-1; D remains ambiguous. Trimming removed 0 bases from V and 8 bases from J, with 10 bases in between. This CDR3 contains 13 residues. The V gene's germline CDR1 is LNHNV and CDR2 YYDKDF (reference sequence). The CDR3 sequence: CATSRDERAEAFF. CDR3 sequence (DNA): TGTGCCACCAGCAGAGATGAACGGGCCGAAGCTTTCTTT.

The chain recombines TRBV4-1 with TRBJ2-5; tentative D call: TRBD2 (7 bases). The V end lost 4 bases, the J end lost 3 bases, and 15 bases lay between the germline ends. This CDR3 comprises 15 residues. Looked up from germline, CDR1 is MGHRA and CDR2 is YSYEKL. Here the CDR3 DNA reads TGCGCCAGCAGCCTGCTGGGGGGGGCGAAAGAGACCCAGTACTTC. It codes for CASSLLGGAKETQYF.

The rearrangement links TRBV6-2 or TRBV6-3 to TRBJ1-1, with a weak D call TRBD1 (5 bases). CDR1 MNHEY and CDR2 SVGEGT come from the germline V gene. Between the trimmed V and J ends, which lost 2 bases and 1 base, there was a span of 23 bases. The CDR3 totals 19 residues. The CDR3 reads CASSYPRQLLRGGNTEAFF. The DNA of the CDR3 is TGTGCCAGCAGTTACCCCAGACAGTTGCTCCGGGGCGGGAACACTGAAGCTTTCTTT.

The chain links TRBV7-2 to TRBJ1-4; 11 bases align to TRBD1. The CDR3 runs to 14 residues. Germline loops: CDR1 SGHTA, CDR2 FQGNSA. The trim removed 4 bases at V and 8 bases at J, leaving 3 bases unmatched. CDR3 bases: TGTGCCAGCAGCTCCCGGGACAGGGGGGAAAAACTGTTTTTT. Translated, it gives CASSSRDRGEKLFF.

This clone appeared a few times. The chain links TRBV7-9 to TRBJ1-1; D gene unclear. Germline CDR1 and CDR2: SEHNR and FQNEAQ (reference sequence). This CDR3 has 12 residues. Trimming took off 2 bases at V and 3 bases at J, with 4 bases between the two ends. The chain's CDR3 is CASSLYHTEAFF. CDR3 nucleotide sequence: TGTGCCAGCAGCTTATACCACACTGAAGCTTTCTTT.

The V call is TRBV9, the J call TRBJ2-6; D remains unclear. The CDR3 consists of 17 residues. V lost 4 bases, J lost 0 bases, and 14 bases lay in between. Germline lookup yields CDR1 SGDLS and CDR2 YYNGEE. The CDR3 DNA reads TGTGCCAGCAGCCCCCGACACTTAAGCTCTGGGGCCAACGTCCTGACTTTC. Protein sequence: CASSPRHLSSGANVLTF.

The V and J genes are TRBV21-1 and TRBJ1-1. TRBV21-1 is a documented pseudogene. CDR3 length: 14 amino acids. CDR3 DNA: TGTGCCAGCAGCTCGATCGGTCGGAACACTGAAGCTTTCTTT. This translates into CASSSIGRNTEAFF.